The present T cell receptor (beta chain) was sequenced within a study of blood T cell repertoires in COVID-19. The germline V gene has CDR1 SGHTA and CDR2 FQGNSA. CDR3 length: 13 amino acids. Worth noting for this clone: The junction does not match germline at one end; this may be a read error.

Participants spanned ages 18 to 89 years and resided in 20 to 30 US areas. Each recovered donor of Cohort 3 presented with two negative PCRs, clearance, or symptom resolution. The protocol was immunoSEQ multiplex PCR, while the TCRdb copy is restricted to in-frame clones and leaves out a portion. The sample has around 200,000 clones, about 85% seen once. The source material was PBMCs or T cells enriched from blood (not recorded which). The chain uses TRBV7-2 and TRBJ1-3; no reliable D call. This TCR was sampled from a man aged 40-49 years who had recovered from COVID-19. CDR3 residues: CASSFHRAEGADF. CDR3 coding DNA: TGTGCCAGCAGCTTTCATCGGGCAGAAGGAGCGGATTTT.